These 21 T cell receptor beta chains were all obtained from the same sample, sequenced in a study of OX40 agonist ivuxolimab in advanced cancers. The data were produced by immunoSEQ multiplex PCR, yet TCRdb's version contains in-frame clones alone and is incomplete. The sample includes around 100,000 clones, 89% of them seen just once. Material: CD4+ or CD8+ T cells sorted from blood, obtained in a trial of the OX40 agonist ivuxolimab. Receptors originate from an adult with an advanced solid tumor such as melanoma, head and neck, liver or kidney cancer.

The CDR3 loop reads CASTSPLGTGGETNTGELFF. For the CDR3, the DNA is TGTGCCAGCACCTCCCCTCTGGGGACAGGGGGTGAGACGAACACCGGGGAGCTGTTTTTT. This chain uses TRBV28 with TRBJ2-2, with 11 bases that match TRBD1. Germline V gives CDR1 MDHEN, CDR2 SYDVKM. V lost 7 bases and J lost 0; bases outside the gene matches: 16. CDR3 length: 20 residues.

This clone was counted once. The chain links TRBV9 to TRBJ2-3, with TRBD2 matching 10 bases. Looked up from germline, CDR1 is SGDLS and CDR2 is YYNGEE. V trimming: 4 bases; J trimming: 2 bases; junction bases outside the gene matches: 7. This CDR3 comprises 16 residues. CDR3 DNA: TGTGCCAGCAGCTCCCAGAGCGGGAGGGCCACAGATACGCAGTATTTT. Translated, it gives CASSSQSGRATDTQYF.

The V gene is TRBV4-3, the J gene TRBJ1-1; D gene uncertain. The CDR3 sequence is 12 residues long. Trimming left V 1 base short and J 3 bases short, with 3 bases between. CDR1 LGHNA and CDR2 YSLEER come from the germline V gene. CDR3 DNA sequence: TGCGCCAGCAGCCAAGGTTACACTGAAGCTTTCTTT. Translated, it gives CASSQGYTEAFF.

The CDR3: CASSLVEVDSGNTIYF. The DNA of the CDR3 is TGTGCCAGCAGCTTAGTAGAGGTCGACTCTGGAAACACCATATATTTT. This rearrangement joins TRBV7-2 to TRBJ1-3; D not certain. V dropped 1 base and J dropped 0 bases, with 10 bases sitting between them. The CDR3 covers 16 residues. Germline loops: CDR1 SGHTA, CDR2 FQGNSA. Filled out from reference TRBV7-2 and TRBJ1-3, the complete variable domain reads GAGVSQSPSNKVTEKGKDVELRCDPISGHTALYWYRQSLGQGLEFLIYFQGNSAPDKSGLPSDRFSAERTGGSVSTLTIQRTQQEDSAVYLCASSLVEVDSGNTIYFGEGSWLTVV.

V and J are TRBV7-5 and TRBJ2-1; the D call in the table, TRBD2, was not verified against the DNA. TRBV7-5 is assigned pseudogene status. The CDR3 is made up of 17 amino acids. CDR3 nucleotides: TGTGCCAGAAGCGTAGGATTAGCGGCAAGCTCCTACAATGAGCAGTTCTTC. Amino acids: CARSVGLAASSYNEQFF.

This clone occurred once. The chain recombines TRBV28 with TRBJ1-1; 7 bases match TRBD1. With 3 bases clipped from V and 5 bases from J, the junction kept 9 bases outside the gene matches. The germline V gene has CDR1 MDHEN and CDR2 SYDVKM. CDR3 length: 15 residues. The CDR3 reads CASSFQQGDGTEAFF. In DNA, the CDR3 is TGTGCCAGCAGTTTTCAGCAGGGGGATGGTACTGAAGCTTTCTTT.

V gene TRBV7-2 combines with J gene TRBJ2-1; the D gene is possibly TRBD2 (6 bases). Germline V gives CDR1 SGHTA, CDR2 FQGNSA. The CDR3 sequence is 13 residues long. V was trimmed by 3 bases and J by 6 bases, leaving 9 bases between them. The CDR3 coding sequence is TGTGCCAGCAGCTTCCGGGGGATCAATGAGCAGTTCTTC. It is translated as CASSFRGINEQFF.

This chain uses TRBV27 with TRBJ1-1, with D unresolved. The ends were cut back, 9 bases at V and 0 bases at J, with 14 bases in the middle. The germline V gene has CDR1 MNHEY and CDR2 SMNVEV (reference sequence). This CDR3 spans 14 amino acids. CDR3 nucleotides: TGTGCCAGTGGTAACAGTTTCATGAACACTGAAGCTTTCTTT. Residues: CASGNSFMNTEAFF.

DNA of the CDR3: TGTGTATCAAACCCTACAGGCGCTTACCACACTGAAGCTTTCTTT. This encodes CVSNPTGAYHTEAFF. The chain uses TRBV19 and TRBJ1-1, with a weak D call TRBD1 (5 bases). The CDR3 runs 15 residues. Germline CDR1 LNHDA, CDR2 SQIVND (reference sequence).

The V gene is TRBV28, the J gene TRBJ2-5, with 8 bases aligning to TRBD1. This CDR3 comprises 16 residues. Looked up from germline, CDR1 is MDHEN and CDR2 is SYDVKM. The V gene end was trimmed by 4 bases and the J gene end by 1 base; junction bases not matched to a gene: 8. The CDR3, as DNA: TGTGCCAGCAGTTCCCAGGGGACAGGACCCCAAGAGACCCAGTACTTC. It encodes CASSSQGTGPQETQYF.

The rearrangement links TRBV28 to TRBJ1-1, with D tentatively TRBD1 (6 bases). This CDR3 is built from 15 residues. Deletions cut 5 bases from V and 2 bases from J, with 15 bases between. The germline V gene has CDR1 MDHEN and CDR2 SYDVKM. The CDR3 nucleotides read TGTGCCAGCAGTGCCTCGCCGGGGGCAAACACTGAAGCTTTCTTT. It yields the protein CASSASPGANTEAFF.

In this sample, this clone turned up once. This CDR3 reads CASSPPAAGGTDTQYF. The DNA of the CDR3 is TGCGCCAGCAGCCCCCCAGCAGCGGGAGGCACAGATACGCAGTATTTT. This chain connects TRBV5-1 to TRBJ2-3; TRBD2 matches 8 bases. Germline trimming cut 4 bases from V and 1 base from J; bases unmatched to any gene: 8. The germline V gene encodes CDR1 SGHRS and CDR2 YFSETQ. The CDR3 has 16 residues.

J is TRBJ1-4 and V is TRBV7-8; D remains ambiguous. Trimming stripped 4 bases from V and 8 bases from J, with 20 bases between. The CDR3 loop spans 16 amino acids. Germline V gives CDR1 SGHVS, CDR2 FQNEAQ. The CDR3 spells CASSSWRSPGREKLFF. CDR3 bases: TGTGCCAGCAGCTCGTGGAGGTCCCCGGGAAGGGAAAAACTGTTTTTT.

The chain combines TRBV7-5 with TRBJ2-7; TRBD1, the table's D call, was not compared with the DNA. TRBV7-5 is shown as a pseudogene. The CDR3 spans 13 residues. DNA of the CDR3: TGTGCCAGAAGCCCTCAGACATCCTACGAGCAGTACTTC. Amino acids: CARSPQTSYEQYF.

This clone has just one count. This chain joins TRBV28 and TRBJ1-2, with 10 bases fitting TRBD1. Germline-derived CDR1 and CDR2 are MDHEN and SYDVKM. The CDR3 covers 15 residues. V dropped 5 bases and J dropped 5; count of bases not matched to a gene: 8. This chain's CDR3 is CASSPRTGGGYGYTF. In nucleotides, the CDR3 is TGTGCCAGCAGTCCACGGACAGGGGGTGGATATGGCTACACCTTC.

V and J are TRBV9 and TRBJ2-3; D is unresolved. This CDR3 comprises 15 residues. V gave up 3 bases and J gave up 0 bases, with 11 bases separating them. Germline-derived CDR1 and CDR2 are SGDLS and YYNGEE. The CDR3, as DNA: TGTGCCAGCAGCGAAGGCGGAAGGAGCACAGATACGCAGTATTTT. Residues: CASSEGGRSTDTQYF.

The chain has TRBV18 and TRBJ1-3, with D hard to call. Germline V lookup: CDR1 KGHSH, CDR2 LQKENI. Trimming took off 3 bases at V and 0 bases at J, with 18 bases between the two ends. The CDR3 is 18 residues long. The CDR3 coding sequence is TGTGCCAGCTCACCCTCCCTTCCCATTGGATCCTCTGGAAACACCATATATTTT. This translates into CASSPSLPIGSSGNTIYF. The whole variable domain, filled in from reference TRBV18 and TRBJ1-3, reads NAGVMQNPRHLVRRRGQEARLRCSPMKGHSHVYWYRQLPEEGLKFMVYLQKENIIDESGMPKERFSAEFPKEGPSILRIQQVVRGDSAAYFCASSPSLPIGSSGNTIYFGEGSWLTVV.

V gene TRBV4-3 combines with J gene TRBJ1-1; D ambiguous. CDR1 and CDR2 (germline): LGHNA, YSLEER. Trimming stripped 0 bases from V and 1 base from J, with 12 bases between. The CDR3 covers 16 residues. The CDR3 bases are TGCGCCAGCAGCCAAGAGGCCGCACGACGGAACACTGAAGCTTTCTTT. Its translation: CASSQEAARRNTEAFF.

The J gene is TRBJ1-1, the V gene TRBV19; 8 nucleotides match TRBD1. The CDR3 is 15 amino acids. V was clipped by 7 bases and J by 1 base; unmatched bases: 8. CDR1 and CDR2 from the germline V gene are LNHDA and SQIVND (reference sequence). The CDR3 region is CASTAMQGANTEAFF. In DNA, the CDR3 is TGTGCCAGTACCGCTATGCAGGGGGCGAACACTGAAGCTTTCTTT.

V and J are TRBV25-1 and TRBJ2-7, with D perhaps matching TRBD1 (5 bases). The germline gives CDR1 MGHDK, CDR2 SYGVNS. V lost 4 bases and J 5 bases, leaving 18 bases between the germline ends. CDR3 length equals 15 residues. The CDR3 coding sequence is TGTGCCAGCAGTGTTTCAGGGCTGGGTTTCCACGAGCAGTACTTC. This sequence encodes CASSVSGLGFHEQYF.

This sequence joins TRBV10-3 and TRBJ1-3, with 7 bases fitting TRBD1. The length of the CDR3 is 19 residues. Trimming removed 3 bases from V and 0 bases from J; junction bases left unmatched: 14. Germline CDR1 is ENHRY and CDR2 is SYGVKD. The CDR3 DNA sequence: TGTGCCATCAGTGACCCAGGGAAATTGACAGGGATCTCTGGAAACACCATATATTTT. It yields the protein CAISDPGKLTGISGNTIYF.